The rows below give T cell receptor beta chains drawn from one sample of a study of cytomegalovirus exposure and HLA in healthy donors. This table comes from immunoSEQ multiplex PCR, and its TCRdb copy is limited to in-frame clones, with some not included. Of approximately 220,000 clones in the sample, 76% are singletons; the top ten hold over 0.55%. The sequenced sample was PBMCs. The receptors shown here come from a young man in good health and CMV-seronegative. Each CDR3 is given with its conserved first and last residue. D genes are given only for firm matches. Expanded clones get a size class; other rows say once, few or many, or leave the size out.

- | TRBJ2-1 | - | TRBV19 | TGTGCCAGTAGTATTTCGGGGGGCAGCTCCTACAATGAGCAGTTCTTC | CASSISGGSSYNEQFF
TRBD1 | TRBJ2-7 | - | TRBV5-1 | TGCGCCAGCAGCTTTTTAGGCAGGGGGCAGGGCGAGCAGTACTTC | CASSFLGRGQGEQYF
- | TRBJ1-1 | - | TRBV7-9 | TGTTCCAGCAGCTTAGTTATCTGGACAGCGAACACTGAAGCTTTCTTT | CSSSLVIWTANTEAFF
TRBD2 | TRBJ2-1 | - | TRBV11-2 | TGTGCCAGCAGCTTAGGAGGCAGGGAGGGTCCCCACTACAATGAGCAGTTCTTC | CASSLGGREGPHYNEQFF
- | TRBJ1-5 | - | TRBV6-1 | TGTGCCAGCGGGGGCCGGGGCAATCAGCCCCAGCATTTT | CASGGRGNQPQHF
TRBD1 | TRBJ2-7 | - | TRBV4-1 | TGCGCCAGCAGCTCAACGCCGGGACAGATAATCCGGGAGCAGTACTTC | CASSSTPGQIIREQYF
TRBD1 | TRBJ1-1 | - | TRBV7-9 | TGTGCCAGCAAAGACAGCTTCGGACAGGGACACACTGAAGCTTTCTTT | CASKDSFGQGHTEAFF
- | TRBJ2-2 | - | TRBV10-1 | TGCGCCAGCAGTGAACTTGGACGGGAAAACACCGGGGAGCTGTTTTTT | CASSELGRENTGELFF
TRBD1 | TRBJ2-3 | - | TRBV10-3 | TGTGCCATCAGGGGGGGACAGGGCACAGATACGCAGTATTTT | CAIRGGQGTDTQYF
TRBD2 | TRBJ2-7 | - | TRBV13 | TGTGCCAGCAGCTGGATACTAGCGGCTCCCTACGAGCAGTACTTC | CASSWILAAPYEQYF
TRBD1 | TRBJ2-7 | - | TRBV10-1 | TGCGCCAGCAGTCGGACAGGAACCTACGAGCAGTACTTC | CASSRTGTYEQYF
- | TRBJ2-2 | - | TRBV5-1 | TGCGCCCGCAACTACACCGGGGAGCTGTTTTTT | CARNYTGELFF
TRBD2 | TRBJ2-5 | few | TRBV5-4 | TGTGCCAGCAGCCCCGGCGGACTAGCAGAGACCCAGTACTTC | CASSPGGLAETQYF
TRBD2 | TRBJ2-1 | - | TRBV5-1 | TGCGCCAGCAGCTTGTTTGCTAGCGGGAGCCATGAGCAGTTCTTC | CASSLFASGSHEQFF
- | TRBJ2-2 | - | TRBV5-1 | TGCGCCAGCAGCTTGGTGCTAGGGGATAACGCCGGGGAGCTGTTTTTT | CASSLVLGDNAGELFF
- | TRBJ1-2 | - | TRBV29-1 | TGCAGCGTTGAAGGGGCCGGAGGTGGCTACACCTTC | CSVEGAGGGYTF
TRBD2 | TRBJ2-5 | - | TRBV6-5 | TGTGCCAGCACCCCTAGCGGGAGTGGGGAGACCCAGTACTTC | CASTPSGSGETQYF
- | TRBJ1-5 | - | TRBV27 | TGTGCCAGCAGTTTATCGACGGGTAGCAATCAGCCCCAGCATTTT | CASSLSTGSNQPQHF
TRBD1 | TRBJ2-7 | few | TRBV30 | TGTGCCTGGAGTGTACCCGGGACAGGGAAATTCGACGAGCAGTACTTC | CAWSVPGTGKFDEQYF
- | TRBJ2-1 | - | TRBV7-9 | TGTGCCAGCAGCTCCCCGACAGAATCCTACAATGAGCAGTTCTTC | CASSSPTESYNEQFF
TRBD1 | TRBJ2-5 | - | TRBV2 | TGTGCCAGCAGGGCGGGACAGGGTATGGAGACCCAGTACTTC | CASRAGQGMETQYF
TRBD1 | TRBJ2-3 | - | TRBV27 | TGTGCCAGCAGTTTCAAGGACAGGGTTGGGGATACGCAGTATTTT | CASSFKDRVGDTQYF
TRBD2 | TRBJ2-1 | - | TRBV10-1 | TGCGCCAGCAGTCGGACTAGCGGGAGTTGGGATGAGCAGTTCTTC | CASSRTSGSWDEQFF
- | TRBJ2-7 | - | TRBV27 | TGTGCCAGCAGTTTAGATTCTCGCGGGTTTAGCTCCTACGAGCAGTACTTC | CASSLDSRGFSSYEQYF
- | TRBJ2-7 | - | TRBV7-9 | TGTGCCAGCAGCTTCGCCAGGGATAGGGACGAGCAGTACTTC | CASSFARDRDEQYF
TRBD1 | TRBJ2-7 | - | TRBV18 | TGTGCCAGCTCACCAATGGACAGGGTAAAGCCTCTAGGGCAGTACTTC | CASSPMDRVKPLGQYF
- | TRBJ2-4 | - | TRBV27 | TGTGCCAGCAGTTTATCTGCGAAAAACATTCAGTACTTC | CASSLSAKNIQYF
- | TRBJ1-1 | once | TRBV2 | TGTGCCAGCACAGAACTAGCGAACACTGAAGCTTTCTTT | CASTELANTEAFF
TRBD1 | TRBJ2-7 | - | TRBV7-9 | TGTGCCAGCAGCTTAGCGCGACAGGGGCCCCCCTACGAGCAGTACTTC | CASSLARQGPPYEQYF
- | TRBJ2-1 | - | TRBV11-2 | TGTGCCAGCAGCTTTGTGAGTAAAGATGAGCAGTTCTTC | CASSFVSKDEQFF
- | TRBJ1-1 | - | TRBV4-2 | TGTGCCAGCAGCCAGGACCCTGAGGGAAACACTGAAGCTTTCTTT | CASSQDPEGNTEAFF
TRBD2 | TRBJ2-3 | - | TRBV6-6 | TGTGCCAGCAGTTACAGCGGGATCGCAGATACGCAGTATTTT | CASSYSGIADTQYF
- | TRBJ1-1 | few | TRBV29-1 | TGCAGCGTTGAGGCAGCGATGAACACTGAAGCTTTCTTT | CSVEAAMNTEAFF
TRBD2 | TRBJ2-7 | - | TRBV19 | TGTGCCAGTAGTCCCCGACGGGAGGGGTTCTACGAGCAGTACTTC | CASSPRREGFYEQYF
- | TRBJ2-7 | - | TRBV19 | TGTGCCAGTAGTATAGGAGGGGGACCGGGCGAGCAGTACTTC | CASSIGGGPGEQYF
TRBD2 | TRBJ2-3 | - | TRBV18 | TGTGCCAGCTCATCGAGACTAGCGGGAGGGCCTGTAGTTTCCACAGATACGCAGTATTTT | CASSSRLAGGPVVSTDTQYF
TRBD1 | TRBJ1-1 | - | TRBV6-4 | TGTGCCAGCAGGGCCGGGACAGGGAGCACTGAAGCTTTCTTT | CASRAGTGSTEAFF
TRBD2 | TRBJ2-2 | once | TRBV5-4 | TGTGCCAGCAGCTTGGTTTGGGAACCCGGGACTATAAACACCGGGGAGCTGTTTTTT | CASSLVWEPGTINTGELFF
TRBD1 | TRBJ1-1 | once | TRBV2 | TGTGCCAGCAGAGACAGGGCGGGGAACACTGAGGCTTTCTTT | CASRDRAGNTEAFF
TRBD1 | TRBJ1-2 | - | TRBV19 | TGTGCCAGTAGTCCCTCCGGGACAGGGAGGAACTATGGCTACACCTTC | CASSPSGTGRNYGYTF
TRBD1 | TRBJ1-1 | - | TRBV6-5 | TGTGCCAGCAGTCGACTTGGACAGGGGAGTTCTGAAGCTTTCTTT | CASSRLGQGSSEAFF
TRBD1 | TRBJ1-5 | few | TRBV19 | TGTGCCAGTAGTATAGCAGGGACAGACAATCAGCCCCAGCATTTT | CASSIAGTDNQPQHF
- | TRBJ2-5 | - | TRBV5-1 | TGCGCCAGCAGCTTGGCCGCGGCAGGGGATGCGGAGACCCAGTACTTC | CASSLAAAGDAETQYF
TRBD1 | TRBJ2-7 | - | TRBV27 | TGTGCCAGCAGTTTCGACAGGGCCCGGGCTTCCTACGAGCAGTACTTC | CASSFDRARASYEQYF
- | TRBJ1-1 | - | TRBV5-8 | TGTGCCAGCAGCTTGGCGTACGATCTCCAAGCCACTGAAGCTTTCTTT | CASSLAYDLQATEAFF
TRBD2 | TRBJ2-3 | - | TRBV7-9 | TGTGCCAGCAGCTTATGGCTAGCGGTTAGCACAGATACGCAGTATTTT | CASSLWLAVSTDTQYF
- | TRBJ1-1 | - | TRBV30 | TGTGCCTGGAGTCAGGACAGCTTGAACACTGAAGCTTTCTTT | CAWSQDSLNTEAFF